Below are 10 T cell receptor beta chains sequenced from a single sample in a study of cytomegalovirus exposure and HLA in healthy donors. Primers included in the PCR were 60 Vbeta and 13 Jbeta primers. Clones were sequenced by immunoSEQ multiplex PCR, and TCRdb holds only the in-frame ones, with some missing. The sample lists 120,000 or so clones; 80% were seen once. The sample taken for sequencing was PBMCs. These receptors were taken from a female donor in good health and CMV-seronegative.

This chain's CDR3 is CASSYSATRDRDEQYF. For the CDR3, the DNA is TGTGCCAGCAGTTACTCGGCAACCCGAGACAGGGACGAGCAGTACTTC. The genes are TRBV6-5 and TRBJ2-7; 7 bases map to TRBD1. Looked up from germline, CDR1 is MNHEY and CDR2 is SVGAGI. The CDR3 loop spans 16 amino acids. V shed 0 bases and J 5 bases; nucleotides not matched to a gene: 10.

The chain joins TRBV30 to TRBJ1-1; TRBD1 matches at 9 bases. The germline V gene has CDR1 GTSNPN and CDR2 SVGIG (reference sequence). This CDR3 has 15 residues. With 3 bases clipped from V and 5 bases from J, the junction kept 10 bases outside the gene matches. CDR3 sequence: CAWSDQDRGSTEAFF. The CDR3 nucleotides read TGTGCCTGGAGCGATCAGGACAGGGGTTCTACTGAAGCTTTCTTT.

This chain uses TRBV15 with TRBJ2-7, with TRBD2 as a possible D gene (7 bases). Trimming took 1 base from V and 4 from J, leaving 17 bases between them. Looked up from germline, CDR1 is LNHNV and CDR2 is YYDKDF (reference sequence). The CDR3 covers 16 residues. Here the CDR3 DNA reads TGTGCCACCAGCAGAGGGGTGGGGGGGGCGCGGTACGAGCAGTACTTC. Residues: CATSRGVGGARYEQYF.

This clone was picked up a small number of times. V usage is TRBV19 and J usage is TRBJ2-5; 10 positions agree with TRBD2. In germline, CDR1 is LNHDA, CDR2 SQIVND (reference sequence). The CDR3 extends over 16 amino acids. J gave up 2 bases and V 3 bases, and 6 bases lay outside the gene matches. The CDR3 reads CASSIGGLAVQETQYF. The CDR3 region has the DNA TGTGCCAGTAGTATTGGAGGACTAGCGGTTCAAGAGACCCAGTACTTC.

This chain's CDR3 is CASSPGTSVTYEQYF. The DNA for the CDR3 is TGTGCCAGCAGCCCAGGGACTAGCGTAACCTACGAGCAGTACTTC. This chain links TRBV7-2 with TRBJ2-7, with 10 bases fitting TRBD2. The ends lost 5 bases at V and 2 bases at J; junction bases unmatched: 6. Germline assignment: CDR1 SGHTA and CDR2 FQGNSA. The CDR3 has 15 residues.

The rearrangement joins TRBV30 to TRBJ2-7; a weak D match, TRBD2 (6 bases). V gave up 4 bases and J gave up 3 bases, with 16 bases separating them. CDR3 length: 14 amino acids. Per the germline V gene, CDR1 is GTSNPN and CDR2 is SVGIG (reference sequence). The CDR3: CAWKEGSSYYEQYF. CDR3 bases: TGTGCCTGGAAGGAGGGGTCTAGCTACTACGAGCAGTACTTC.

The J gene is TRBJ1-1, the V gene TRBV15, with 7 bases lining up with TRBD1. Per germline, CDR1 LNHNV and CDR2 YYDKDF (reference sequence). The J segment lost 5 bases and the V segment lost 3 bases, leaving 3 bases of the junction unmatched. This CDR3 has 13 residues. The CDR3 is CATSRGQPTEAFF. The CDR3 nucleotides read TGTGCCACCAGCAGGGGACAGCCTACTGAAGCTTTCTTT.

The rearrangement links TRBV4-1 to TRBJ1-6; 7 bases fit TRBD1. Germline CDR1 is MGHRA and CDR2 is YSYEKL. With 7 bases clipped from V and 6 bases from J, the junction kept 15 bases outside the gene matches. This CDR3 is built from 17 residues. CDR3 amino acids: CASNHIDDAGGNSPLHF. The CDR3 nucleotides are TGCGCCAGCAACCACATCGACGACGCAGGGGGTAATTCACCCCTCCACTTT.

The count of this clone is one. J is TRBJ2-5 and V is TRBV4-1; the match to TRBD2 covers 11 bases. V lost 3 bases and J lost 5; bases outside the gene matches: 5. Germline CDR1 MGHRA, CDR2 YSYEKL. This CDR3 has 15 amino acids. The CDR3 DNA reads as TGCGCCAGCAGCCACCTAGCGGGGGGCCGGGAGACCCAGTACTTC. It is translated as CASSHLAGGRETQYF.

The V gene is TRBV5-4, the J gene TRBJ1-1; 8 bases fit TRBD1. V shed 3 bases, J shed 8 bases, and the junction held 6 bases outside the gene matches. Germline CDR1 and CDR2: SGHNT and YYREEE (reference sequence). The length of the CDR3 is 13 residues. CDR3 loop: CASSSHRGLEAFF. In nucleotides, the CDR3 is TGTGCCAGCAGCTCCCACAGGGGGTTGGAAGCTTTCTTT.